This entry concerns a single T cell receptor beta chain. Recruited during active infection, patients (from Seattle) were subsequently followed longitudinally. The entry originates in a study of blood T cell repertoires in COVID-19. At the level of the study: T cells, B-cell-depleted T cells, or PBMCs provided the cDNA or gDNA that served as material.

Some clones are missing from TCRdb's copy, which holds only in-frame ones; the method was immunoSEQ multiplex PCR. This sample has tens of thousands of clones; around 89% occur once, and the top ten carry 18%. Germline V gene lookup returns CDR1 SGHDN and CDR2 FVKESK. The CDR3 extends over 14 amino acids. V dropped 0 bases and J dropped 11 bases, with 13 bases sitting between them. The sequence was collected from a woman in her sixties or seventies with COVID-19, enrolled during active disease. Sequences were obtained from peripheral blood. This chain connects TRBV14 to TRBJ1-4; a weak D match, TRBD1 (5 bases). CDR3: CASSQDLGARKLFF. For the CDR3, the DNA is TGTGCCAGCAGCCAAGATCTAGGGGCGAGGAAACTGTTTTTT. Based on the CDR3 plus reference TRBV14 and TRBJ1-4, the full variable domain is EAGVTQFPSHSVIEKGQTVTLRCDPISGHDNLYWYRRVMGKEIKFLLHFVKESKQDESGMPNNRFLAERTGGTYSTLKVQPAELEDSGVYFCASSQDLGARKLFFGSGTQLSVL.